This T cell receptor (beta chain) comes out of a study of blood T cell repertoires in COVID-19. The CDR3 has 16 residues. The germline CDR1 and CDR2 sequences are SGHVS and FQNEAQ. V trimming: 0 bases; J trimming: 3 bases; junction bases outside the gene matches: 6. The assay was immunoSEQ multiplex PCR, and TCRdb's table has in-frame clones only and misses some. The repertoire holds 80,000 to 100,000 clones, with over 80% as singletons. This TCR came from a human donor with active COVID-19. The donor label of this sample is uncertain. The sequencing input was peripheral blood. V usage is TRBV7-8 and J usage is TRBJ1-2; TRBD1 aligns across 8 bases. Written as DNA, the CDR3 is TGTGCCAGCAGCTTAGCAGCCCCGACAGGGGACTATGGCTACACCTTC. Protein sequence: CASSLAAPTGDYGYTF.